This entry concerns a single T cell receptor beta chain. Original analysis: By means of reference gene primer amplification, nucleated cell counts were estimated. Clones were read by immunoSEQ multiplex PCR, and TCRdb kept only the in-frame ones, dropping some. The DNA was the basis for D and trimming; V, J and clone size are from that table. Here the sample spans 15,000 to 20,000 clones, 65% to 90% being singletons. These data come from a study of blood T cell repertoires in COVID-19. Turning to the study itself: COVID-19 samples collected from the United States, Italy and Spain covered acute and convalescent phases. Sources were T cells, B-cell-depleted T cells, or PBMCs; the material itself was cDNA or gDNA.

Germline CDR1 and CDR2: MDHEN and SYDVKM. J was trimmed by 3 bases and V by 1 base; bases with no gene match: 7. This CDR3 comprises 17 residues. The clonotype was recovered from a man older than 75 with active COVID-19. Source material: peripheral blood. The rearrangement joins TRBV28 to TRBJ2-3, with TRBD2 matching 10 bases. The DNA of the CDR3 is TGTGCCAGCAGTTTATTTGCTAGCGGGAGACCGACAGATACGCAGTATTTT. It is translated as CASSLFASGRPTDTQYF.